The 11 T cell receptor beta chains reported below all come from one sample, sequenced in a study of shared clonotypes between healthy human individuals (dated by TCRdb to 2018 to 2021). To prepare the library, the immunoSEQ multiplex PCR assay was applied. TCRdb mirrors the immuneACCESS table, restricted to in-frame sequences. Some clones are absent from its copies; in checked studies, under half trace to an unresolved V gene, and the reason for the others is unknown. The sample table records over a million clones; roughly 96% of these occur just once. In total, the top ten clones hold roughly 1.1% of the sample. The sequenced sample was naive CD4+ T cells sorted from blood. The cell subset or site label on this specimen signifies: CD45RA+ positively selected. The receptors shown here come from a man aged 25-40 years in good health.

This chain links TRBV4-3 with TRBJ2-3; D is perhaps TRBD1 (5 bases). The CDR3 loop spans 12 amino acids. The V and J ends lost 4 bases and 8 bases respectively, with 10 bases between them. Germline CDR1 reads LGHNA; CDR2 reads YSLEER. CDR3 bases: TGCGCCAGCAGCCGGGGCGGAGCTACGCAGTATTTT. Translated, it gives CASSRGGATQYF.

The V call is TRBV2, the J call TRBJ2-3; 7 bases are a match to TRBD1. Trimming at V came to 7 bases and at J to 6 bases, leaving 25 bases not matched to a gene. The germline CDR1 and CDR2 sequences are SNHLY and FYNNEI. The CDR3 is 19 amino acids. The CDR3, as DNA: TGTGCCAGCACCAGAAGAAGAGGGGGACAGCGGTCTTTAGTCGATACGCAGTATTTT. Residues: CASTRRRGGQRSLVDTQYF.

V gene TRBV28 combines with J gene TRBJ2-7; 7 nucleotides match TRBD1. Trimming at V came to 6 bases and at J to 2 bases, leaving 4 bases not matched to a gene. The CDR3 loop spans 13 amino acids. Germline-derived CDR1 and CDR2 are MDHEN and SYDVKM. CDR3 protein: CASRRTGPYEQYF. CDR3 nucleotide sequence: TGTGCCAGCAGGAGGACAGGACCCTACGAGCAGTACTTC. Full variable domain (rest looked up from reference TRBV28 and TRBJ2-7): DVKVTQSSRYLVKRTGEKVFLECVQDMDHENMFWYRQDPGLGLRLIYFSYDVKMKEKGDIPEGYSVSREKKERFSLILESASTNQTSMYLCASRRTGPYEQYFGPGTRLTVT.

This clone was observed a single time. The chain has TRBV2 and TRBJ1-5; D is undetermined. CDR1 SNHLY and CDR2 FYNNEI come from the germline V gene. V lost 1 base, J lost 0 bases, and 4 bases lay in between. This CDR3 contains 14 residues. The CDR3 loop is CASSEGISNQPQHF. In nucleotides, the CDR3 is TGTGCCAGCAGTGAAGGGATTAGCAATCAGCCCCAGCATTTT.

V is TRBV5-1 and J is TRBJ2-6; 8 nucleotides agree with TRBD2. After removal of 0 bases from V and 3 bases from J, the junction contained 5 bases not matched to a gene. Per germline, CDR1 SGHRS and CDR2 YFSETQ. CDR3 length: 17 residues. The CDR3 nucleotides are TGCGCCAGCAGCTTGGAAGCGGGAGTGGTTGGGGCCAACGTCCTGACTTTC. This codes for CASSLEAGVVGANVLTF. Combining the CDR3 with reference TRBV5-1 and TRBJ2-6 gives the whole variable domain KAGVTQTPRYLIKTRGQQVTLSCSPISGHRSVSWYQQTPGQGLQFLFEYFSETQRNKGNFPGRFSGRQFSNSRSEMNVSTLELGDSALYLCASSLEAGVVGANVLTFGAGSRLTVL.

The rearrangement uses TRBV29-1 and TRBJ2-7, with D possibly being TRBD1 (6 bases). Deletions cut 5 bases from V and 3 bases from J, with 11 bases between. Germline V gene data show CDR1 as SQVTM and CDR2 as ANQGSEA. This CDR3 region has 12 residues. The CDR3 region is CSVSRGNYEQYF. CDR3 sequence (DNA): TGCAGCGTTTCCAGGGGTAACTACGAGCAGTACTTC.

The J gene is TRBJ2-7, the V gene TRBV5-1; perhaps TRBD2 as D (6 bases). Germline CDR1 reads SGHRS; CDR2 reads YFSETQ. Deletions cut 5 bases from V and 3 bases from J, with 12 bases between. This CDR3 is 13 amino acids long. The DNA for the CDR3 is TGCGCCAGCAGTGAGGAGGGGTTCTACGAGCAGTACTTC. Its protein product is CASSEEGFYEQYF.

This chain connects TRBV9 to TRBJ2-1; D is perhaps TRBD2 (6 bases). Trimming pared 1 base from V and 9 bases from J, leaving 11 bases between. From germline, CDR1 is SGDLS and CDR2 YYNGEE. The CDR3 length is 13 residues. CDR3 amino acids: CASSVRLGIEQFF. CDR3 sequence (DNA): TGTGCCAGCAGCGTAAGACTAGGTATTGAGCAGTTCTTC.

In nucleotides, the CDR3 is TGTGCCAGCAGTGAAAGGGGGCTGTCCACCGGGGAGCTGTTTTTT. Translation gives CASSERGLSTGELFF. The gene calls are TRBV6-1 and TRBJ2-2, with 7 bases that match TRBD1. V lost 2 bases to trimming and J lost 4 bases; unmatched junction nucleotides: 4. This CDR3 is 15 amino acids long. CDR1 and CDR2 (germline): MNHNS, SASEGT.

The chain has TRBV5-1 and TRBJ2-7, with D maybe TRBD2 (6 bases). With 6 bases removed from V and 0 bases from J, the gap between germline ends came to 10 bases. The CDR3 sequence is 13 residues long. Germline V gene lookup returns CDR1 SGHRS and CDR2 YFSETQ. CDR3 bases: TGCGCCAGCACGGACGGGAGCTCCTACGAGCAGTACTTC. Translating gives CASTDGSSYEQYF.

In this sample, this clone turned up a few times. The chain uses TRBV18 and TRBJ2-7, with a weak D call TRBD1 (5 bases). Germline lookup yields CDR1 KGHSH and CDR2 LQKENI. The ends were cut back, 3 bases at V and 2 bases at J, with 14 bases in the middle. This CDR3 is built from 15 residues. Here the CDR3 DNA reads TGTGCCAGCTCACCCCAGGGTAATTCGGCCTACGAGCAGTACTTC. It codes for CASSPQGNSAYEQYF.